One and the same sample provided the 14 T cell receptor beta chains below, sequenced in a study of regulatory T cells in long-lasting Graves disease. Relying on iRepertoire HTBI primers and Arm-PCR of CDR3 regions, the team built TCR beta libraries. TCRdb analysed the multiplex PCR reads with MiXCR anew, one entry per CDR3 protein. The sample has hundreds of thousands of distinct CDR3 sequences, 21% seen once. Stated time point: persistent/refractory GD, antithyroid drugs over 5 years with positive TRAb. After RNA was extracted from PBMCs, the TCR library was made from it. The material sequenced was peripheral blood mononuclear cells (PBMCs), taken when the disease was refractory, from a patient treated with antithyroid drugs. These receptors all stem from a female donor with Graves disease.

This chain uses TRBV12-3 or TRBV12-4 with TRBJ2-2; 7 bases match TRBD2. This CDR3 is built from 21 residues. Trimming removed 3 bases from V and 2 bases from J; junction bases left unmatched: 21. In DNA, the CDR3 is TGTGCCAGCAGTTTTAACCCCACATATGATAACAGCGGGGTAAACACCGGGGAGCTGTTTTTT. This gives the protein CASSFNPTYDNSGVNTGELFF.

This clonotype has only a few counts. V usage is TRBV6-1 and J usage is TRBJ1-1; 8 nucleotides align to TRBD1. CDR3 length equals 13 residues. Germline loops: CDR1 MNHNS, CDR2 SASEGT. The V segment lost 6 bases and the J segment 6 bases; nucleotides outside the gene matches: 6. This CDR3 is CASRLDRASEAFF. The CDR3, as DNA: TGTGCCAGCAGACTGGACAGGGCGTCTGAAGCTTTCTTT.

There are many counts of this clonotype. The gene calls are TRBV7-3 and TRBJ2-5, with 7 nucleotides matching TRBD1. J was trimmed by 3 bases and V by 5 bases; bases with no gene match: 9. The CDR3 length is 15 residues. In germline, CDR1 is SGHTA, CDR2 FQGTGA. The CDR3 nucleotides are TGTGCCAGCAGCCAGACCGGGACAGAAAAAGAGACCCAGTACTTC. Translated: CASSQTGTEKETQYF.

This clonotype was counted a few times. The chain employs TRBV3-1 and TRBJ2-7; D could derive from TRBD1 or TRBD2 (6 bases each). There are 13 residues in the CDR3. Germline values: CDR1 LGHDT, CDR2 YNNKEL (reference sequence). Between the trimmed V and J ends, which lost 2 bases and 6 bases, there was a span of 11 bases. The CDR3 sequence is CASSQQGTGEQYF. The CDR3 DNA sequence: TGTGCCAGCAGCCAACAGGGGACTGGCGAGCAGTACTTC.

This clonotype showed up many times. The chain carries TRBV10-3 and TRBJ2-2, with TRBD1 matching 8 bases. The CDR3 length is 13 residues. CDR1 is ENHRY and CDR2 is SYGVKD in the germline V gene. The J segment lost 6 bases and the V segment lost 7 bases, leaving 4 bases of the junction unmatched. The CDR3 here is CAIKDRVAGELFF. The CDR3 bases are TGTGCCATCAAGGACAGGGTGGCCGGGGAGCTGTTTTTT.

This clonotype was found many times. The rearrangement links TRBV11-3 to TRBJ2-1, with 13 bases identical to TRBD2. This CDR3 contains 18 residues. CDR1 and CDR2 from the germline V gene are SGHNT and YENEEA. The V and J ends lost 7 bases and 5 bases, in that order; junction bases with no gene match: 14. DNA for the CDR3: TGTGCCAGCATCACTCAAACCTGGACTAGCGGGAGCCACAATGAGCAGTTCTTC. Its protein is CASITQTWTSGSHNEQFF.

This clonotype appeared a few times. DNA of the CDR3: TGTGCCAGCAGCTCCCCTAAACTAGAAAGGGAGACCCAGTACTTC. This encodes CASSSPKLERETQYF. This chain uses TRBV11-2 with TRBJ2-5, with D possibly being TRBD2 (5 bases). Trimming cost V 4 bases and J 5 bases, with 17 bases left between them. Germline CDR1 and CDR2: SGHAT and FQNNGV. The CDR3 spans 15 residues.

The DNA for the CDR3 is TGTGCCACCAGCAGAGAGGGGACGGAAGAGCAGTACTTC. Its protein product is CATSREGTEEQYF. This sequence joins TRBV15 and TRBJ2-7, with D perhaps assigned TRBD1 or TRBD2 (5 bases each). From germline, CDR1 is LNHNV and CDR2 YYDKDF (reference sequence). The V and J ends lost 0 bases and 7 bases respectively, with 10 bases between them. The CDR3 is 13 residues long. Complete variable domain (other parts from reference TRBV15 and TRBJ2-7): DAMVIQNPRYQVTQFGKPVTLSCSQTLNHNVMYWYQQKSSQAPKLLFHYYDKDFNNEADTPDNFQSRRPNTSFCFLDIRSPGLGDTAMYLCATSREGTEEQYFGPGTRLTVT.

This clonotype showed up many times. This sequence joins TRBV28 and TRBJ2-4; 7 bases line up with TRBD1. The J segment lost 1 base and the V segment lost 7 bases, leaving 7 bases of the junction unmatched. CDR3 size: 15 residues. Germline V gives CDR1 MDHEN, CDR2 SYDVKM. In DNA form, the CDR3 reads TGTGCCAGCAACATCAGGGGGAAGGCCAAAAACATTCAGTACTTC. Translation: CASNIRGKAKNIQYF.

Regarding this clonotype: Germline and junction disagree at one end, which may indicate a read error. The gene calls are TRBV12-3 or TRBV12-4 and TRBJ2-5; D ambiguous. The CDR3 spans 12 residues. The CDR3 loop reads CASSFSQETRYF. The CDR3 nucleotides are TGTGCCAGCAGTTTCTCCCAAGAGACCCGGTACTTC.

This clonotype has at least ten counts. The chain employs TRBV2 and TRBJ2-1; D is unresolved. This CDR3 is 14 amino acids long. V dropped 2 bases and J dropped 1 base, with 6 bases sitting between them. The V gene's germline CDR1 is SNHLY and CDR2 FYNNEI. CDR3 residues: CASSEIASYNEQFF. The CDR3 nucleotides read TGTGCCAGCAGTGAAATAGCTTCCTACAATGAGCAGTTCTTC.

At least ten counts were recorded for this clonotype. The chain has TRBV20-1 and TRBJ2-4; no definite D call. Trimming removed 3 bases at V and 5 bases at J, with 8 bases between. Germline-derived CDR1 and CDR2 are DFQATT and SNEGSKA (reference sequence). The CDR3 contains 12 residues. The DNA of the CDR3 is TGCAGTGCTAGTTCCAGTGAAAACATTCAGTACTTC. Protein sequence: CSASSSENIQYF.

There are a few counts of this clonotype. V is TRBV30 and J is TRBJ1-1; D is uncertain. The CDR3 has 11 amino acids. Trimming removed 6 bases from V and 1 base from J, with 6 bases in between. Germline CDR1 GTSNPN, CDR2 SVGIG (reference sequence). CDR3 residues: CACRGNTEAFF. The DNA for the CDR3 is TGTGCCTGCCGGGGGAACACTGAAGCTTTCTTT.

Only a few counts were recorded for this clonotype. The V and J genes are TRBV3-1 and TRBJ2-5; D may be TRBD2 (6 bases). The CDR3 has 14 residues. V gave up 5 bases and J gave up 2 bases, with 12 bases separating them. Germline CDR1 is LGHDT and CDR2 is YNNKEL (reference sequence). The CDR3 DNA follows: TGTGCCAGCAGCGCCCGGCGGGGACAAGAGACCCAGTACTTC. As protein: CASSARRGQETQYF.